The clone carrying this TCR beta chain was found many times. Its cognate antigen is unknown. Using a J-beta primer mix together with a sample-barcoded 5' primer, a second PCR was run for roughly 7 to 12 cycles. TCRdb re-called the 5' RACE reads with MiXCR, one entry per CDR3 protein. The top ten hold approximately 32% of the sample, which has about 680,000 distinct CDR3 sequences, 49% seen once. This CDR3 has 15 amino acids. V lost 3 bases to trimming and J lost 2 bases, with 12 bases between them. Germline values: CDR1 SGHAT, CDR2 FQNNGV. This entry is derived from a study of blood T cells in healthy people across ages. Study-level findings and limits: The study regarded diversity estimates from one million T cells as underestimates.

The V gene is TRBV11-2, the J gene TRBJ2-3, with D perhaps matching TRBD1 (6 bases). The source material was blood. This sequence was found in a woman between 55 and 75 years old in good health. The CDR3 bases are TGTGCCAGCAGCTTGCAGGGGAAGGTCACAGATACGCAGTATTTT. This encodes CASSLQGKVTDTQYF.